The sequence of this T cell receptor beta chain was determined in a study of blood T cell repertoires in COVID-19. Overall study: Sources were T cells, B-cell-depleted T cells, or PBMCs; the material itself was cDNA or gDNA.

The ends lost 2 bases at V and 6 bases at J; junction bases unmatched: 4. The V gene's germline CDR1 is MNHEY and CDR2 SVGEGT. CDR3 length: 14 residues. The count of this clone is one. Under the authors' procedure: Amplifying reference gene primers gave estimates of nucleated cell counts. Sequencing was performed with immunoSEQ multiplex PCR; in TCRdb, only in-frame clones are kept and a portion is missing. V and J calls and clone size come straight from that table; D and trimming were deduced from the DNA. The sample records around 100,000 clones, almost 90% being singletons. The chain employs TRBV6-2 or TRBV6-3 and TRBJ1-5, with 7 bases matching TRBD1. Specimen: peripheral blood. The sequence was collected from a human donor in a cohort sampled during active COVID-19. CDR3 in amino acids: CASSYRGHSQPQHF. The CDR3 bases are TGTGCCAGCAGTTACAGGGGGCATAGTCAGCCCCAGCATTTT.